This T cell receptor beta chain was identified in a study of breast tumors, draining lymph nodes, adjacent tissues. General study points: Data fit most tumor T cells coming from lymph node, expanding in tumor. Tumors had less TCR diversity than lymph nodes, more than nontumor tissue.

V lost 7 bases and J 9 bases, leaving 16 bases between the germline ends. The CDR3 runs 14 residues. In germline, CDR1 is LNHDA, CDR2 SQIVND (reference sequence). This clonotype was observed at least ten times. The antigen is unknown. TCRdb re-called the multiplex PCR reads through MiXCR, storing one row per CDR3 protein. Of 150,000 to 250,000 distinct CDR3 sequences in the sample, around 33% are singletons; the top ten hold 4.3%. The lymph nodes were axillary draining lymph nodes from breast cancer patients. The chain recombines TRBV19 with TRBJ1-6; the D gene is possibly TRBD1 (5 bases). This TCR was sampled from a female donor with breast cancer. Some clones in this sample may be carry-over from other donors' samples. Sequencing input: axillary lymph node tissue. CDR3 in DNA: TGTGCCAGTACCGGGTTGGGACCGGGTTCACCCCTCCACTTT. Amino acids: CASTGLGPGSPLHF.